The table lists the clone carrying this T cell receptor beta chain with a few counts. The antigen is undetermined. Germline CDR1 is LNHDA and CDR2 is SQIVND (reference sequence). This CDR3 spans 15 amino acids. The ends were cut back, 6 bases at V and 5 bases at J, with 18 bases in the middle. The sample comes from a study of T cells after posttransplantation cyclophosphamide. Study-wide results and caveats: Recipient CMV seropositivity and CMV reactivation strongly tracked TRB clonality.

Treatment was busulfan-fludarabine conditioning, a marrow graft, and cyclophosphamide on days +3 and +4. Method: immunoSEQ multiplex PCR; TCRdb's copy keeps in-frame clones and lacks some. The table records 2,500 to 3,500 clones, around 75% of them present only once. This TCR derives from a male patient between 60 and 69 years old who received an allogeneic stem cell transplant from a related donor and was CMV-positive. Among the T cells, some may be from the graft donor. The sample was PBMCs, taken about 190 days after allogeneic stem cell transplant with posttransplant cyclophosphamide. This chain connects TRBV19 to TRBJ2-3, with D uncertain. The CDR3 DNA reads TGTGCCAGTAGGCCCGGGTCGGCAGTCAGAGATACGCAGTATTTT. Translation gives CASRPGSAVRDTQYF.